The 32 T cell receptor beta chains below all came from one sample that was sequenced in a study of blood T cell repertoires in COVID-19. Produced via immunoSEQ multiplex PCR; TCRdb's table is partial and in-frame only. The table shows roughly 61,000 clones, with around 65% occurring only once. Source material: PBMCs or T cells enriched from blood (not recorded which). The receptors were gathered from a woman aged 60-70 years who had been exposed to COVID-19.

The chain joins TRBV18 to TRBJ2-7; D ambiguous. Germline CDR1 is KGHSH and CDR2 is LQKENI. The CDR3 has 11 amino acids. The V gene lost 6 bases and the J gene lost 3 bases, with 6 bases spanning the gap. In nucleotides, the CDR3 is TGTGCCAGCTCGGAGAGCTACGAGCAGTACTTC. The encoded protein is CASSESYEQYF.

This rearrangement joins TRBV7-8 to TRBJ2-7; D is possibly TRBD1 (5 bases). The V gene lost 4 bases and the J gene lost 6 bases, with 16 bases spanning the gap. Germline loops: CDR1 SGHVS, CDR2 FQNEAQ. The CDR3 has 14 amino acids. DNA of the CDR3: TGTGCCAGCAGCTCGCCAGGGAACGCCGGCGAGCAGTACTTC. This encodes CASSSPGNAGEQYF.

In this sample, this clone turned up once. V usage is TRBV9 and J usage is TRBJ2-3; a possible D gene is TRBD2 (5 bases). Germline V gene lookup returns CDR1 SGDLS and CDR2 YYNGEE. Trimming stripped 3 bases from V and 5 bases from J, with 13 bases between. The CDR3 length is 14 residues. CDR3 in amino acids: CASSGGAWKDTQYF. CDR3 coding DNA: TGTGCCAGCAGCGGGGGAGCGTGGAAAGATACGCAGTATTTT.

This chain joins TRBV5-1 and TRBJ2-1; TRBD1 matches 7 bases. This CDR3 is built from 14 residues. Germline CDR1 reads SGHRS; CDR2 reads YFSETQ. J gave up 6 bases and V 4 bases, and 7 bases lay outside the gene matches. CDR3 sequence: CASSSGTAANEQFF. The CDR3 DNA is TGCGCCAGCAGCAGTGGGACAGCGGCCAATGAGCAGTTCTTC.

This clone was picked up a small number of times. The chain carries TRBV5-1 and TRBJ1-1; TRBD1 aligns across 7 bases. V lost 2 bases, J lost 3 bases, and 4 bases stayed unmatched. Germline values: CDR1 SGHRS, CDR2 YFSETQ. The CDR3 spans 14 residues. The CDR3 here is CASSLRGGYTEAFF. The CDR3 bases are TGCGCCAGCAGCTTACGAGGGGGCTACACTGAAGCTTTCTTT.

The chain couples TRBV7-8 to TRBJ2-2, with TRBD2 identical over 13 bases. In germline, CDR1 is SGHVS, CDR2 FQNEAQ. After removal of 8 bases from V and 4 bases from J, the junction contained 19 bases not matched to a gene. This CDR3 is 20 amino acids long. In nucleotides, the CDR3 is TGTGCCAGCCGATTACGCCCGGGGACTAGCGGGGCCTCGAGCACCGGGGAGCTGTTTTTT. Its translation: CASRLRPGTSGASSTGELFF.

The CDR3, as DNA: TGTGCCAGCAGTCCCAGCGGGGTGACGCAGTTCTTC. As protein: CASSPSGVTQFF. The rearrangement uses TRBV6-6 and TRBJ2-1, with 7 nucleotides matching TRBD2. The CDR3 extends over 12 amino acids. Germline V lookup: CDR1 MNHNY, CDR2 SVGAGI (reference sequence). V was pared by 5 bases and J by 12 bases, with 7 bases of the junction left unmatched.

This chain uses TRBV6-5 with TRBJ2-7; D might be TRBD2 (6 bases). Trimming stripped 2 bases from V and 12 bases from J, with 11 bases between. This CDR3 has 11 amino acids. Germline CDR1 is MNHEY and CDR2 is SVGAGI. The CDR3 reads CASSYVGGTYF. CDR3 sequence (DNA): TGTGCCAGCAGTTACGTCGGGGGAACGTACTTC.

The chain employs TRBV29-1 and TRBJ2-5, with D perhaps matching TRBD1 (6 bases). V was trimmed by 3 bases and J by 1 base, leaving 9 bases between them. CDR1 SQVTM and CDR2 ANQGSEA come from the germline V gene. The CDR3 runs 13 residues. CDR3 amino acids: CSVDGQSQETQYF. CDR3 coding DNA: TGCAGCGTTGATGGACAGTCCCAAGAGACCCAGTACTTC.

V usage is TRBV28 and J usage is TRBJ2-1; 8 nucleotides match TRBD1. The CDR3 extends over 16 amino acids. V dropped 1 base and J dropped 4; count of bases not matched to a gene: 6. Germline-derived CDR1 and CDR2 are MDHEN and SYDVKM. CDR3 protein: CASSLFGQGAYNEQFF. The CDR3, as DNA: TGTGCCAGCAGTTTATTTGGCCAGGGGGCATACAATGAGCAGTTCTTC. Full variable domain (outside the CDR3, taken from reference TRBV28 and TRBJ2-1): DVKVTQSSRYLVKRTGEKVFLECVQDMDHENMFWYRQDPGLGLRLIYFSYDVKMKEKGDIPEGYSVSREKKERFSLILESASTNQTSMYLCASSLFGQGAYNEQFFGPGTRLTVL.

This chain joins TRBV7-2 and TRBJ1-5; TRBD1 might be the D (6 bases). CDR3 length: 15 residues. Trimming left V 5 bases short and J 8 bases short, with 19 bases between. Germline V CDR1 and CDR2: SGHTA, FQGNSA. In DNA form, the CDR3 reads TGTGCCAGCAGCCAAAGGGGGGGGACCTCGGAGCCCCAGCATTTT. Translation gives CASSQRGGTSEPQHF.

V is TRBV5-1 and J is TRBJ1-6; 7 bases fit TRBD1. Germline lookup yields CDR1 SGHRS and CDR2 YFSETQ. The CDR3 runs to 15 residues. The V and J ends lost 3 bases and 8 bases, in that order; junction bases with no gene match: 8. Here the CDR3 reads CASSWNRGGDSPLHF. The CDR3 DNA reads as TGCGCCAGCAGCTGGAACAGGGGTGGAGATTCACCCCTCCACTTT. The full variable domain, in which reference TRBV5-1 and TRBJ1-6 provide the parts outside the CDR3, is KAGVTQTPRYLIKTRGQQVTLSCSPISGHRSVSWYQQTPGQGLQFLFEYFSETQRNKGNFPGRFSGRQFSNSRSEMNVSTLELGDSALYLCASSWNRGGDSPLHFGNGTRLTVT.

The chain joins TRBV30 to TRBJ2-7; 7 bases are shared with TRBD1. With V trimmed by 2 bases and J by 7 bases, 8 bases remained unmatched. Germline CDR1 reads GTSNPN; CDR2 reads SVGIG (reference sequence). The CDR3 is 13 residues long. The CDR3 DNA reads TGTGCCTGGAGTCGGGACAGCCGGAGGGAGCAGTACTTC. Amino acids: CAWSRDSRREQYF.

The chain recombines TRBV6-6 with TRBJ1-2, with D unresolved. Trimming shortened V by 6 bases and J by 4 bases, and 6 bases separated the two germline ends. Germline V lookup: CDR1 MNHNY, CDR2 SVGAGI (reference sequence). CDR3 length equals 11 residues. The CDR3 bases are TGTGCCAGCAGGCGGGCCTATGGCTACACCTTC. It encodes CASRRAYGYTF.

The chain is built from TRBV27 and TRBJ1-3; D not resolved. Germline assignment: CDR1 MNHEY and CDR2 SMNVEV (reference sequence). This CDR3 has 14 residues. Trimming cost V 1 base and J 2 bases, with 6 bases left between them. The CDR3 here is CASSLLGAGNTIYF. CDR3 DNA sequence: TGTGCCAGCAGTTTATTGGGAGCTGGAAACACCATATATTTT.

V gene TRBV6-5 combines with J gene TRBJ1-5; 7 nucleotides align to TRBD1. After removal of 10 bases from V and 3 bases from J, the junction contained 9 bases not matched to a gene. Germline loops: CDR1 MNHEY, CDR2 SVGAGI. This CDR3 region has 14 residues. Here the CDR3 DNA reads TGTGCCACCTCCTCACAGGGGCCCAATCAGCCCCAGCATTTT. This gives the protein CATSSQGPNQPQHF.

The chain has TRBV19 and TRBJ1-2; D is possibly TRBD1 (6 bases). The germline CDR1 and CDR2 sequences are LNHDA and SQIVND (reference sequence). Trimming removed 3 bases at V and 7 bases at J, with 18 bases between. This CDR3 is 15 amino acids long. The CDR3 spells CASSIPSDRTRGYTF. Here the CDR3 DNA reads TGTGCCAGTAGTATCCCTTCCGACAGGACGCGTGGCTACACCTTC.

CDR3 bases: TGTGCCAGCAGCCAAGGGTATCGGGATGGCTACACCTTC. Its translation: CASSQGYRDGYTF. The chain combines TRBV14 with TRBJ1-2, with unresolved D. In germline, CDR1 is SGHDN, CDR2 FVKESK. Trimming removed 1 base at V and 6 bases at J, with 9 bases between. The CDR3 sequence is 13 residues long.

As DNA, the CDR3 is TGCAGCGTTGGCTGGCTAGCGGGAGGGAGGTCCTACGAGCAGTACTTC. Amino acid sequence: CSVGWLAGGRSYEQYF. J is TRBJ2-7 and V is TRBV29-1; 12 bases fit TRBD2. The germline CDR1 and CDR2 sequences are SQVTM and ANQGSEA. CDR3 length equals 16 residues. V lost 4 bases and J lost 1; bases outside the gene matches: 8.

In regard to this clone: The junction departs from germline at one end; a sequencing error may be responsible. V usage is TRBV7-7 and J usage is TRBJ2-1; 10 bases map to TRBD2. Germline V CDR1 and CDR2: SSHAT, FNYEAQ (reference sequence). The CDR3 totals 14 residues. The CDR3 sequence is CASSSAGGYNEQFF. In DNA, the CDR3 is TGTGCTAGCAGTTCAGCGGGAGGGTACAATGAGCAGTTCTTC.

This sequence joins TRBV2 and TRBJ1-2; D gene uncertain. Per the germline V gene, CDR1 is SNHLY and CDR2 is FYNNEI. V was clipped by 6 bases and J by 5 bases, with 7 bases between them. The CDR3 length is 11 residues. DNA of the CDR3: TGTGCCAGCAGCTGGCAGTATGGCTACACCTTC. Its protein product is CASSWQYGYTF. Full variable domain (rest looked up from reference TRBV2 and TRBJ1-2): EPEVTQTPSHQVTQMGQEVILRCVPISNHLYFYWYRQILGQKVEFLVSFYNNEISEKSEIFDDQFSVERPDGSNFTLKIRSTKLEDSAMYFCASSWQYGYTFGSGTRLTVV.

This clone showed up just a few times. This rearrangement joins TRBV4-1 to TRBJ1-4; 8 bases map to TRBD1. In germline, CDR1 is MGHRA, CDR2 YSYEKL. CDR3 length equals 21 residues. With V trimmed by 0 bases and J by 0 bases, 15 bases remained unmatched. The CDR3 loop reads CASSQDSGTGFSRATNEKLFF. The CDR3 nucleotides read TGCGCCAGCAGCCAAGATTCCGGGACAGGCTTTTCCCGTGCAACTAATGAAAAACTGTTTTTT.

The V call is TRBV6-5, the J call TRBJ2-6, with D possibly matching TRBD1 (5 bases). Germline V gives CDR1 MNHEY, CDR2 SVGAGI. This CDR3 has 14 amino acids. Trimming removed 6 bases from V and 2 bases from J, with 8 bases in between. In DNA, the CDR3 is TGTGCCAGCAGGACAGAAACTGGGGCCAACGTCCTGACTTTC. Its protein product is CASRTETGANVLTF.

The chain has TRBV5-4 and TRBJ2-3, with 9 bases identical to TRBD2. This CDR3 is built from 15 residues. The ends lost 2 bases at V and 1 base at J; junction bases unmatched: 2. Germline V gene lookup returns CDR1 SGHNT and CDR2 YYREEE (reference sequence). In DNA form, the CDR3 reads TGTGCCAGCAGCTTAAGGACTAGCGGCACAGATACGCAGTATTTT. Translating it yields CASSLRTSGTDTQYF.

The chain uses TRBV9 and TRBJ2-3; a possible D gene is TRBD2 (5 bases). V was shortened by 5 bases and J by 4 bases, with 14 bases between the two germline ends. The germline V gene has CDR1 SGDLS and CDR2 YYNGEE. CDR3 size: 14 residues. DNA of the CDR3: TGTGCCAGCAGTACCGGACTTATATCAGATACGCAGTATTTT. This translates into CASSTGLISDTQYF.

This clone was found a few times. The rearrangement joins TRBV7-9 to TRBJ1-5; a possible D gene is TRBD1 (5 bases). The CDR3 sequence is 13 residues long. The ends were cut back, 4 bases at V and 6 bases at J, with 10 bases in the middle. Germline lookup yields CDR1 SEHNR and CDR2 FQNEAQ (reference sequence). This CDR3 is CASSSQGTQPQHF. CDR3 nucleotides: TGTGCCAGCAGCTCTCAGGGAACTCAGCCCCAGCATTTT.

Here the CDR3 DNA reads TGCGCCACCACGCTTCGCCTACAGGGGAACTATGGCTACACCTTC. Translation gives CATTLRLQGNYGYTF. The rearrangement uses TRBV4-1 and TRBJ1-2, with 7 bases aligning to TRBD1. The CDR3 runs to 15 residues. CDR1 and CDR2 from the germline V gene are MGHRA and YSYEKL. The trim removed 10 bases at V and 2 bases at J, leaving 13 bases unmatched.

This clone was seen a few times. The genes are TRBV5-8 and TRBJ2-3; D uncertain. Germline-derived CDR1 and CDR2 are SGHTS and YDEGEE. V shed 5 bases and J shed 0 bases, with 10 bases lying between them. This CDR3 spans 14 amino acids. The CDR3 DNA reads as TGTGCCAGCAGAACGGAGTTTAGCACAGATACGCAGTATTTT. This sequence encodes CASRTEFSTDTQYF. The full variable domain, in which reference TRBV5-8 and TRBJ2-3 provide the parts outside the CDR3, is EAGVTQSPTHLIKTRGQQATLRCSPISGHTSVYWYQQALGLGLQFLLWYDEGEERNRGNFPPRFSGRQFPNYSSELNVNALELEDSALYLCASRTEFSTDTQYFGPGTRLTVL.

This clone has more than one count but fewer than ten. The rearrangement links TRBV21-1 to TRBJ2-7; whether TRBD2, the table's D call, matches the DNA was not checked. TRBV21-1 is designated a pseudogene. The CDR3 sequence is 15 residues long. CDR3 amino acids: CASRTGQRESYEQYF. The CDR3 DNA reads as TGTGCCAGCAGAACCGGACAGCGGGAATCCTACGAGCAGTACTTC.

This clone was counted a single time. This rearrangement joins TRBV7-9 to TRBJ1-1; D is undetermined. Germline assignment: CDR1 SEHNR and CDR2 FQNEAQ (reference sequence). The V and J ends lost 8 bases and 1 base respectively, with 11 bases between them. The CDR3 covers 13 residues. The CDR3 loop is CASGSSKNTEAFF. In nucleotides, the CDR3 is TGTGCCAGCGGTAGCAGCAAGAACACTGAAGCTTTCTTT.

The V and J genes are TRBV19 and TRBJ1-5; no clear D gene. CDR3 length equals 16 residues. V lost 10 bases and J 0 bases, leaving 19 bases between the germline ends. CDR1 LNHDA and CDR2 SQIVND come from the germline V gene (reference sequence). The CDR3 sequence: CATSGVRDNSNQPQHF. The CDR3 nucleotides are TGTGCCACCAGTGGTGTCAGAGACAATAGCAATCAGCCCCAGCATTTT.

The V call is TRBV7-2, the J call TRBJ2-5, with a possible D match to TRBD2 (6 bases). Germline V CDR1 and CDR2: SGHTA, FQGNSA. The CDR3 consists of 14 residues. V was pared by 1 base and J by 5 bases, with 11 bases between. The CDR3 bases are TGTGCCAGCAGCTTAGTAGGGGCGGGGGAGACCCAGTACTTC. Amino acid sequence: CASSLVGAGETQYF.